The rows below give T cell receptor beta chains drawn from one sample of a study of shared clonotypes between healthy human individuals. Using immunoSEQ multiplex PCR, the repertoire was profiled, and TCRdb retains in-frame clones only, with some absent. The sample carries approximately 2.5 million clones, under 95% recorded once. The sample was naive CD4+ T cells from PBMCs. All receptors come from a man aged 18 to 30 in good health. Some clones in this sample may be carry-over from other donors' samples. Each CDR3 is given with its conserved first and last residue. D genes are given only for firm matches. Clone size appears in some rows only: once, few, many, or a class for an expanded clone.

d_call: .; j_call: TRBJ1-5; clone_size: .; v_call: TRBV18; cdr3_nt: TGTGCCAGCTCACCACCAGGAGGGGGGAGCAATCAGCCCCAGCATTTT; cdr3_aa: CASSPPGGGSNQPQHF
d_call: TRBD2; j_call: TRBJ2-2; clone_size: once; v_call: TRBV4-2; cdr3_nt: TGTGCCAGCAGCCAAGATTTTAGCGGGAGGGGAAAAAGGGGCGGGGAGCTGTTTTTT; cdr3_aa: CASSQDFSGRGKRGGELFF
d_call: TRBD2; j_call: TRBJ2-7; clone_size: few; v_call: TRBV15; cdr3_nt: TGTGCCACCAGCGAGGGACTAGCGTTAACCTACGAGCAGTACTTC; cdr3_aa: CATSEGLALTYEQYF
d_call: .; j_call: TRBJ2-1; clone_size: .; v_call: TRBV5-4; cdr3_nt: TGTGCCAGCAGCTTGGCCCAGGGGGGAGGTGAGCAGTTCTTC; cdr3_aa: CASSLAQGGGEQFF
d_call: .; j_call: TRBJ2-5; clone_size: .; v_call: TRBV18; cdr3_nt: TGTGCCAGCTCACCACGGGTTCTCCTGGGGGCAGGGCAAGAGACCCAGTACTTC; cdr3_aa: CASSPRVLLGAGQETQYF
d_call: .; j_call: TRBJ1-5; clone_size: few; v_call: TRBV10-3; cdr3_nt: TGTGCCATCAGTGAGGGATCAGGGAATCAGCCCCAGCATTTT; cdr3_aa: CAISEGSGNQPQHF
d_call: .; j_call: TRBJ1-3; clone_size: .; v_call: TRBV9; cdr3_nt: TGTGCCAGCAGCGTAGCTGCAGGTATCTCTGGAAACACCATATATTTT; cdr3_aa: CASSVAAGISGNTIYF
d_call: .; j_call: TRBJ1-3; clone_size: few; v_call: TRBV28; cdr3_nt: TGTGCCAGCAGTATTGACAGGTCGAGAAACACCATATATTTT; cdr3_aa: CASSIDRSRNTIYF
d_call: .; j_call: TRBJ2-3; clone_size: once; v_call: TRBV2; cdr3_nt: TGTGCCAGCAGGGGGACCAGAAGCACAGATACGCAGTATTTT; cdr3_aa: CASRGTRSTDTQYF
d_call: .; j_call: TRBJ1-1; clone_size: .; v_call: TRBV11-1; cdr3_nt: TGTGCCAGCAGCTTGGGAGCGCATGGTGAAAGGGCTGAAGCTTTCTTT; cdr3_aa: CASSLGAHGERAEAFF
d_call: TRBD1; j_call: TRBJ1-1; clone_size: .; v_call: TRBV23-1; cdr3_nt: TGCGCCAGCAGTCAACCACCAATGCCGACAGGGGCCGCCGAAGCTTTCTTT; cdr3_aa: CASSQPPMPTGAAEAFF
d_call: .; j_call: TRBJ2-3; clone_size: .; v_call: TRBV7-9; cdr3_nt: TGTGCCACCACTATAGCGTCTAGCACAGATACGCAGTATTTT; cdr3_aa: CATTIASSTDTQYF
d_call: TRBD2; j_call: TRBJ2-3; clone_size: .; v_call: TRBV4-2; cdr3_nt: TGTGCCAGCAGCCAAACATCAACCGGGACTAGCGGGAGGCCCAGCACAGATACGCAGTATTTT; cdr3_aa: CASSQTSTGTSGRPSTDTQYF
d_call: TRBD2; j_call: TRBJ2-5; clone_size: .; v_call: TRBV5-1; cdr3_nt: TGCGCCAGCTCACGGACTAGCGGGAGCAAAGAGACCCAGTACTTC; cdr3_aa: CASSRTSGSKETQYF
d_call: .; j_call: TRBJ1-2; clone_size: .; v_call: TRBV6-1; cdr3_nt: TGTGCCAGCAGTGCATCTATTAACTATGGCTACACCTTC; cdr3_aa: CASSASINYGYTF
d_call: .; j_call: TRBJ2-7; clone_size: .; v_call: TRBV28; cdr3_nt: TGTGCCAGCAGTTTAGTGACAGGCTCCTCAGGGATCTACGAGCAGTACTTC; cdr3_aa: CASSLVTGSSGIYEQYF
d_call: .; j_call: TRBJ2-1; clone_size: .; v_call: TRBV15; cdr3_nt: TGTGCCACCAGCCCCGAGTCCTACAATGAGCAGTTCTTC; cdr3_aa: CATSPESYNEQFF
d_call: TRBD2; j_call: TRBJ2-7; clone_size: few; v_call: TRBV28; cdr3_nt: TGTGCCAGCAGCTACCAGGGGGGGCTAGCGGGGAAGCTGCCCTACGAGCAGTACTTC; cdr3_aa: CASSYQGGLAGKLPYEQYF
d_call: TRBD1; j_call: TRBJ2-7; clone_size: .; v_call: TRBV5-1; cdr3_nt: TGCGCCAGCAGCTCCGGGACAGGTCGCTACGAGCAGTACTTC; cdr3_aa: CASSSGTGRYEQYF
d_call: TRBD2; j_call: TRBJ2-7; clone_size: .; v_call: TRBV5-1; cdr3_nt: TGCGCCAGCAGCCCCACTAGCGGGAGTATCTACGAGCAGTACTTC; cdr3_aa: CASSPTSGSIYEQYF
d_call: .; j_call: TRBJ2-7; clone_size: once; v_call: TRBV5-1; cdr3_nt: TGCGCCAGCAGCTCGGGTGGGGGAGCCTACGAGCAGTACTTC; cdr3_aa: CASSSGGGAYEQYF
d_call: .; j_call: TRBJ2-5; clone_size: once; v_call: TRBV12-2; cdr3_nt: TGTGCAACCCGGAGGAGAATTTTAAATGGGGAGACCCAGTACTTC; cdr3_aa: CATRRRILNGETQYF
d_call: .; j_call: TRBJ2-2; clone_size: .; v_call: TRBV18; cdr3_nt: TGTGCCAGCTCACCGGCCGGGGTGGGCACCGGGGAGCTGTTTTTT; cdr3_aa: CASSPAGVGTGELFF
d_call: .; j_call: TRBJ2-7; clone_size: .; v_call: TRBV15; cdr3_nt: TGTGCCACCAGTACCGGGCCCCTCGGCGAGCAGTACTTC; cdr3_aa: CATSTGPLGEQYF
d_call: TRBD1; j_call: TRBJ2-7; clone_size: once; v_call: TRBV7-7; cdr3_nt: TGTGCCAGCAGCTTAGACAGGGGCGACGAGCAGTACTTC; cdr3_aa: CASSLDRGDEQYF
d_call: .; j_call: TRBJ2-2; clone_size: .; v_call: TRBV6-5; cdr3_nt: TGTGCCAGCACGCGGGCGGGCGGGGAGCTGTTTTTT; cdr3_aa: CASTRAGGELFF
d_call: .; j_call: TRBJ1-2; clone_size: .; v_call: TRBV19; cdr3_nt: TGTGCCAGTAACATCATTGGACGGGAACGTAACTATGGCTACACCTTC; cdr3_aa: CASNIIGRERNYGYTF
d_call: .; j_call: TRBJ2-5; clone_size: .; v_call: TRBV9; cdr3_nt: TGTGCCAGCTCAAGGGGGAGGGCAAAACTCCAAGAGACCCAGTACTTC; cdr3_aa: CASSRGRAKLQETQYF
d_call: TRBD1; j_call: TRBJ1-2; clone_size: .; v_call: TRBV7-2; cdr3_nt: TGTGCCAGCAGCTTCCAACAGGGGACCAACTATGGCTACACCTTC; cdr3_aa: CASSFQQGTNYGYTF
d_call: TRBD2; j_call: TRBJ2-1; clone_size: .; v_call: TRBV7-3; cdr3_nt: TGTGCCAGCAGCCCCAGCGGGGCTAGCTCCTACAATGAGCAGTTCTTC; cdr3_aa: CASSPSGASSYNEQFF
d_call: .; j_call: TRBJ2-3; clone_size: once; v_call: TRBV29-1; cdr3_nt: TGCAGCGTTGAAGAGCTATCCGATACGCAGTATTTT; cdr3_aa: CSVEELSDTQYF
d_call: .; j_call: TRBJ1-5; clone_size: .; v_call: TRBV6-5; cdr3_nt: TGTGCCAGCAGTGTCAGGGTCGGGAGCAATCAGCCCCAGCATTTT; cdr3_aa: CASSVRVGSNQPQHF
d_call: TRBD1; j_call: TRBJ2-2; clone_size: .; v_call: TRBV6-6; cdr3_nt: TGTGCCAGCAGTTTCCCGGGACAGGGGGCCGGGGAGCTGTTTTTT; cdr3_aa: CASSFPGQGAGELFF
d_call: .; j_call: TRBJ1-2; clone_size: .; v_call: TRBV9; cdr3_nt: TGTGCCAGCAGCGTATCCCCGACGGGGGGCTACACCTTC; cdr3_aa: CASSVSPTGGYTF
d_call: TRBD1; j_call: TRBJ1-1; clone_size: .; v_call: TRBV27; cdr3_nt: TGTGCCAGCAGTTTGGACAGGGGGAACACTGAAGCTTTCTTT; cdr3_aa: CASSLDRGNTEAFF
d_call: .; j_call: TRBJ1-3; clone_size: .; v_call: TRBV6-1; cdr3_nt: TGTGCCAGCCGTCTCTCTGGAAACACCATATATTTT; cdr3_aa: CASRLSGNTIYF
d_call: .; j_call: TRBJ2-7; clone_size: .; v_call: TRBV18; cdr3_nt: TGTGCCAGCTCACCAGGCCCGGGAGCCCCCTACGAGCAGTACTTC; cdr3_aa: CASSPGPGAPYEQYF
d_call: .; j_call: TRBJ2-3; clone_size: .; v_call: TRBV12-1; cdr3_nt: TGTGCCACCCTGCGGCCTGGTTTGGATACGCAGTATTTT; cdr3_aa: CATLRPGLDTQYF
d_call: TRBD2; j_call: TRBJ2-1; clone_size: .; v_call: TRBV2; cdr3_nt: TGTGCCAGCAGTAAACTAGCGGGAGGAGGCATTGAGCAGTTCTTC; cdr3_aa: CASSKLAGGGIEQFF
d_call: .; j_call: TRBJ1-5; clone_size: once; v_call: TRBV27; cdr3_nt: TGTGCCAGCTCTCGGACCGGATTCAATCAGCCCCAGCATTTT; cdr3_aa: CASSRTGFNQPQHF
d_call: TRBD1; j_call: TRBJ1-2; clone_size: .; v_call: TRBV28; cdr3_nt: TGTGCCAGCAGCCTCGGACAGGGGACTAACTATGGCTACACCTTC; cdr3_aa: CASSLGQGTNYGYTF
d_call: .; j_call: TRBJ2-3; clone_size: .; v_call: TRBV27; cdr3_nt: TGTACAATCCGAATCGGGGGTACGCAGTATTTT; cdr3_aa: CTIRIGGTQYF
d_call: TRBD2; j_call: TRBJ2-1; clone_size: .; v_call: TRBV18; cdr3_nt: TGTGCCAGCTCGTTGGGAATTAGCGGGAGTTACAATGAGCAGTTCTTC; cdr3_aa: CASSLGISGSYNEQFF